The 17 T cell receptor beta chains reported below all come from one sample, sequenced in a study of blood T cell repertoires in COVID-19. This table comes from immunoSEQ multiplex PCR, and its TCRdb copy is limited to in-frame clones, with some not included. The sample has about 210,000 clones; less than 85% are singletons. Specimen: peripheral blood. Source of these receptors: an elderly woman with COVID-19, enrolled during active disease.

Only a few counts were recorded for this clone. The CDR3 bases are TGTGCCAGCAGCCGGGACAGCTATAATTCACCCCTCCACTTT. This translates into CASSRDSYNSPLHF. The V gene is TRBV2, the J gene TRBJ1-6, with TRBD1 matching 7 bases. CDR3 length: 14 residues. Unmatched junction bases numbered 2, after V lost 6 bases and J lost 3 bases. Germline V gene lookup returns CDR1 SNHLY and CDR2 FYNNEI.

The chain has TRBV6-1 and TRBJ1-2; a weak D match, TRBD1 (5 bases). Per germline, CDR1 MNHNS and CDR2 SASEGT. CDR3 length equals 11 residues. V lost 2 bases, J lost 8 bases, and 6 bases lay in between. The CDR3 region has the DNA TGTGCCAGCAGTGAAAGGGGAGGCTACACCTTC. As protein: CASSERGGYTF.

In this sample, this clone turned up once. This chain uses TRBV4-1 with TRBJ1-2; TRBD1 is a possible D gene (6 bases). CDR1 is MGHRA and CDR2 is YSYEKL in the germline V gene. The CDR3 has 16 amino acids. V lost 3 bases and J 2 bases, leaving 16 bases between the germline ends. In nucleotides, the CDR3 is TGCGCCAGCAGCCACACAGGGCGGGGGAACAACTATGGCTACACCTTC. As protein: CASSHTGRGNNYGYTF.

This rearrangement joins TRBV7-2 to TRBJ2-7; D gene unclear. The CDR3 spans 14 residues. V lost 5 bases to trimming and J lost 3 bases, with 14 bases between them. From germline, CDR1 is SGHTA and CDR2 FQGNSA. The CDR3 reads CASSLTPGLYEQYF. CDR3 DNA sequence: TGTGCCAGCAGCCTCACGCCAGGCCTCTACGAGCAGTACTTC.

The CDR3 here is CASSARDGGQTDTQYF. The CDR3 DNA reads as TGTGCCAGCAGTGCCAGGGACGGAGGGCAAACAGATACGCAGTATTTT. The chain joins TRBV5-6 to TRBJ2-3, with D maybe TRBD2 (6 bases). The CDR3 loop spans 16 amino acids. Germline CDR1 reads SGHDT; CDR2 reads YYEEEE. V was pared by 5 bases and J by 3 bases, with 19 bases between.

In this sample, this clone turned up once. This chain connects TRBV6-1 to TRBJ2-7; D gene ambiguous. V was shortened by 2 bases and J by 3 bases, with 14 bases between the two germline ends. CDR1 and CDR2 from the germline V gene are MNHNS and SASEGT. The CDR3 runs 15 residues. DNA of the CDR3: TGTGCCAGCAGTGAATTGGAGACCAGAGACTACGAGCAGTACTTC. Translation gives CASSELETRDYEQYF.

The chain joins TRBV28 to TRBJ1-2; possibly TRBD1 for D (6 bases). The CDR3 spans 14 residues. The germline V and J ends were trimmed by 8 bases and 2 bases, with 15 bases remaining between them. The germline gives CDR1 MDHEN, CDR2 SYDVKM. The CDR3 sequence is CASLVGDRNYGYTF. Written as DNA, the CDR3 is TGTGCCAGCCTCGTAGGCGACAGGAACTATGGCTACACCTTC.

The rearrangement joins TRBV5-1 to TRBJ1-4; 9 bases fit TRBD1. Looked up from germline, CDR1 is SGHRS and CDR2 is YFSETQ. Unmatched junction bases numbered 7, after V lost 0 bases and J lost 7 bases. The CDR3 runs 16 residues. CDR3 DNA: TGCGCCAGCAGCTTGGGAGGTCCGGGACAGGGTGAAAAACTGTTTTTT. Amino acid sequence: CASSLGGPGQGEKLFF.

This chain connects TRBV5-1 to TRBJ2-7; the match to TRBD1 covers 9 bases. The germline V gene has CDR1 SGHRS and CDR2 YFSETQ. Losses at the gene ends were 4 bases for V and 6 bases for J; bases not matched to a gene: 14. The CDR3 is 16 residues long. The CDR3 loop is CASSELPGTGLREQYF. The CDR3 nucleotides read TGCGCCAGCAGCGAACTACCCGGGACAGGGCTTCGCGAGCAGTACTTC.

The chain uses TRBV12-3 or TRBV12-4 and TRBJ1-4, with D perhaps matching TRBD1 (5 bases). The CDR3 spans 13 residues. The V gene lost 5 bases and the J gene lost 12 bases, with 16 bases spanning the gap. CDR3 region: CASSETGGAQLFF. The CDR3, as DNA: TGTGCCAGCAGTGAGACGGGAGGGGCTCAACTGTTTTTT.

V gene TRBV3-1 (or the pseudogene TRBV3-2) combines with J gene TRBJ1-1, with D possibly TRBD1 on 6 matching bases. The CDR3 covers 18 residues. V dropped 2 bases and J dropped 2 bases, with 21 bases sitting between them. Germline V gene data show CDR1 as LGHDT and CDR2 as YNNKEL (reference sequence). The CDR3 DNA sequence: TGTGCCAGCAGCCAATCCCTAATAAGACAGGCAATTAACACTGAAGCTTTCTTT. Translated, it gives CASSQSLIRQAINTEAFF.

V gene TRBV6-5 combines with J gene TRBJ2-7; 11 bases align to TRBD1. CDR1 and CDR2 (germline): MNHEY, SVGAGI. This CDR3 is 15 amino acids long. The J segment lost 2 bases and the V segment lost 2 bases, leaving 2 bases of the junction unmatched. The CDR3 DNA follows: TGTGCCAGCAGTTACCCGGGACAGGGGGCCTACGAGCAGTACTTC. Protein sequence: CASSYPGQGAYEQYF.

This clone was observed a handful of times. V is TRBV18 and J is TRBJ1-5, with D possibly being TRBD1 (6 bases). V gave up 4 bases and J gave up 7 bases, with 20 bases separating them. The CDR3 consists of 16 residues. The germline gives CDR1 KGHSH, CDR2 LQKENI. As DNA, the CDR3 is TGTGCCAGCTCACTCACGGGGGGCGGGGGACGGCAGCCCCAGCATTTT. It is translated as CASSLTGGGGRQPQHF.

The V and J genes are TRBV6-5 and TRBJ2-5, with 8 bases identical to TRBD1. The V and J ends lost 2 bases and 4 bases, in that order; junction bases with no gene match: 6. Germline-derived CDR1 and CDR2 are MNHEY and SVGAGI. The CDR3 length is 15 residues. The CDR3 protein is CASSYGSGGVETQYF. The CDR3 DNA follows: TGTGCCAGCAGTTACGGGTCAGGGGGCGTAGAGACCCAGTACTTC.

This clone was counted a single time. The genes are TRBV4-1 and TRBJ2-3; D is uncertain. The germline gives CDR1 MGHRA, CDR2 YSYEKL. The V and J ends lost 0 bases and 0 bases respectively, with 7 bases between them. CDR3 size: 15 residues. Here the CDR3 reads CASSQDRVSTDTQYF. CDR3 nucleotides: TGCGCCAGCAGCCAAGATCGCGTGAGCACAGATACGCAGTATTTT.

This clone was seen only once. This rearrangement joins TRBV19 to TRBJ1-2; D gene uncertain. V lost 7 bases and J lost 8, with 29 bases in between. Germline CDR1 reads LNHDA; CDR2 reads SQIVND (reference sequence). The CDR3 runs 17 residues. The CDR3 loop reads CASTPYFGQAQRRGYTF. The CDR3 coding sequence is TGTGCCAGTACCCCTTATTTCGGGCAGGCACAAAGGAGGGGCTACACCTTC.

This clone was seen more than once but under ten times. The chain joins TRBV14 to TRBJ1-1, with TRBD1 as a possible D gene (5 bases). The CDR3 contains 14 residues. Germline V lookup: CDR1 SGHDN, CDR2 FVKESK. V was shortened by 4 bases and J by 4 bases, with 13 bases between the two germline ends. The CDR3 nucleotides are TGTGCCAGCAGCCTATCGGGGGGGAGCACTGAAGCTTTCTTT. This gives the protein CASSLSGGSTEAFF.